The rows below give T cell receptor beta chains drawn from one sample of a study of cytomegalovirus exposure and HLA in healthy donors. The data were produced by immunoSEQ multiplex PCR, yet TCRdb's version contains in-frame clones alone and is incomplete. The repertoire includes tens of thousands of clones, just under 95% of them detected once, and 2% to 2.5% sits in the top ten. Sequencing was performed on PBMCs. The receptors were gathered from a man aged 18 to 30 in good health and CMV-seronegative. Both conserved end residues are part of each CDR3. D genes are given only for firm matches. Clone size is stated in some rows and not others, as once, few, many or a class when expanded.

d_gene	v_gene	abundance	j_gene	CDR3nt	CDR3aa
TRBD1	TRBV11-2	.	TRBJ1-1	TGTGCCAGCAGCTTGGCAGGGTTGTCAGGGGGCGTAGCTTTCTTT	CASSLAGLSGGVAFF
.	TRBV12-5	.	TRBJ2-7	TGTGCTAGTGGTTTGGACATCTCCTACGAGCAGTACTTC	CASGLDISYEQYF
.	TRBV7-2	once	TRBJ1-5	TGTGCCAGCAGCTTAGGAAGGGGAGGGAATCAGCCCCAGCATTTT	CASSLGRGGNQPQHF
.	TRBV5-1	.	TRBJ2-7	TGCGCCAGCAGCCGGATAGGCGACAGGTCTGCCGAGCAGTACTTC	CASSRIGDRSAEQYF
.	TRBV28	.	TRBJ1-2	TGTGCCAGCAGTTCAGGGATTAACTATGGCTACACCTTC	CASSSGINYGYTF
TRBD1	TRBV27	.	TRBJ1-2	TGTGCCAGCAGTTTTGGGACAGGGGGCACCTATGGCTACACCTTC	CASSFGTGGTYGYTF
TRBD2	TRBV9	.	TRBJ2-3	TGTGCCAGCAGCGCAGTAGCGGGAGGGCAGTATTTT	CASSAVAGGQYF
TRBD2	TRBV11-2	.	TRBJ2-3	TGTGCCAGCAGCTTAGATCTAGGACTAGGGATCAAGGGAGATACGCAGTATTTT	CASSLDLGLGIKGDTQYF
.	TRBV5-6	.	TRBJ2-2	TGTGCCAGCAGCTTAGCACAGGGCCGTAACACCGGGGAGCTGTTTTTT	CASSLAQGRNTGELFF
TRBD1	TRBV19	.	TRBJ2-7	TGTGCCAGTAATTCCGAGGGAACAGGGGCCGAGCAGTACTTC	CASNSEGTGAEQYF
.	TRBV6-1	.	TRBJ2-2	TGTGCCAGTTCGGTCGGGGTCACCGGGGAGCTGTTTTTT	CASSVGVTGELFF
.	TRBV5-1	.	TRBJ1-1	TGCGCCAGCAGCTCGAAAGGACAGACCATGAACACTGAAGCTTTCTTT	CASSSKGQTMNTEAFF
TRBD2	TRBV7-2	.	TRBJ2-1	TGTGCCAGCAGCTTTCGACTAGCAGATGAGCAGTTCTTC	CASSFRLADEQFF
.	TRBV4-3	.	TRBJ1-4	TGCGCCAGCAGCCCTATCCGGGGAATTGAAAAACTGTTTTTT	CASSPIRGIEKLFF
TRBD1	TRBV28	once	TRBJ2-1	TGTGCCAGCAGTTTCGCTTCGGGGACAGCGTACAATGAGCAGTTCTTC	CASSFASGTAYNEQFF
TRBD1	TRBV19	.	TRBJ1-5	TGTGCCAGTAGTGCCAATAGGGGACAGGACAATCAGCCCCAGCATTTT	CASSANRGQDNQPQHF
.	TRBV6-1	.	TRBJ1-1	TGTGCCATCACAGTTTCCCTCAACACTGAAGCTTTCTTT	CAITVSLNTEAFF
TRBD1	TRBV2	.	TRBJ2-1	TGTGCCAGCAAGGGGGACAGGAACAATGAGCAGTTCTTC	CASKGDRNNEQFF
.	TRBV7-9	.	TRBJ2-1	TGTGCCAGCAGCCCTCCGGGACTCACGACTCATGAGCAGTTCTTC	CASSPPGLTTHEQFF
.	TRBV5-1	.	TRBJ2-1	TGCGCCAGCAGCTTGGGCGGTATTTACTACAATGAGCAGTTCTTC	CASSLGGIYYNEQFF
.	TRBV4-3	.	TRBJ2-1	TGCGCCAGCAGCCAGGGATATCAAGGGGACAATGAGCAGTTCTTC	CASSQGYQGDNEQFF
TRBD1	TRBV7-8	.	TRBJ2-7	TGTGCCAGCAGCTTCCACCCGGGACAGGGCACCTACGAGCAGTACTTC	CASSFHPGQGTYEQYF
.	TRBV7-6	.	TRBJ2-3	TGTGCCAGCAGACTGCTAGCGATTGGCACAGATACGCAGTATTTT	CASRLLAIGTDTQYF
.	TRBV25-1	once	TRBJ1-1	TGTGCCAGCAGTGAATACGGTGGCCGGGAAAACACTGAAGCTTTCTTT	CASSEYGGRENTEAFF
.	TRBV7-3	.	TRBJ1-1	TGTGCCAGCAGCTTAGTTGGGGCTAACACTGAAGCTTTCTTT	CASSLVGANTEAFF
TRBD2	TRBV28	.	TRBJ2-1	TGTGCCAGCAGTTTTAGCGGGAGTCCCTACAATGAGCAGTTCTTC	CASSFSGSPYNEQFF
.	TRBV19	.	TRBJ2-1	TGTGCCAGTAGCCGACTCGACTCTACCTACAATGAGCAGTTCTTC	CASSRLDSTYNEQFF
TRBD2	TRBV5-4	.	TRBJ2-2	TGTGCCAGCAGCTATCTAGCGGGAGGGCCCGAGGAGCTGTTTTTT	CASSYLAGGPEELFF
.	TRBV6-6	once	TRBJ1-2	TGTGCCAGCGGACAGTACTATGGCTACACCTTC	CASGQYYGYTF
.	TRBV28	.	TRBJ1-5	TGTGCCAGCAATGGGGTTAGGGGAAGCAATCAGCCCCAGCATTTT	CASNGVRGSNQPQHF
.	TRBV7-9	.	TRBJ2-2	TGTGCCAGCAGCACGATTACACAGGGGAACACCGGGGAGCTGTTTTTT	CASSTITQGNTGELFF
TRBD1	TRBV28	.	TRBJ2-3	TGTGCCACAAGGGACAGGGGGTCCACAGATACGCAGTATTTT	CATRDRGSTDTQYF
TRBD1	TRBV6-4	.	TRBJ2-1	TGTGCCAGCAGCCAATCCCCGGGACAGCCCTACAATGAGCAGTTCTTC	CASSQSPGQPYNEQFF
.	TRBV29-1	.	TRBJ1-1	TGCAGCGTTGAGGGGGCCGGCACTGAAGCTTTCTTT	CSVEGAGTEAFF
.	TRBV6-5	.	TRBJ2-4	TGTGCCAGCAGTTACGAAGGAGGTCTAGCCAAAAACATTCAGTACTTC	CASSYEGGLAKNIQYF
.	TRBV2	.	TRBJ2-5	TGTGCCAGCAGTGGGCGGGTCCAAGAGACCCAGTACTTC	CASSGRVQETQYF
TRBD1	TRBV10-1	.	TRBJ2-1	TGCGCCAGCAGTGAGTCGAAAGGGGGACAGGGAAAACTAGGACGCTCCTACAATGAGCAGTTCTTC	CASSESKGGQGKLGRSYNEQFF
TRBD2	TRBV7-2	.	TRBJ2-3	TGTGCCATAGCCGGGACTAGCGTCTCAGATACGCAGTATTTT	CAIAGTSVSDTQYF
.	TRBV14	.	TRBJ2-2	TGTGCCAGCAGCCAAGGACACCTCACCGGGGAGCTGTTTTTT	CASSQGHLTGELFF
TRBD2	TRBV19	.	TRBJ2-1	TGTGCCAGTAGTATAGTTGCGGGAGGGCCGGGGAATGAGCAGTTCTTC	CASSIVAGGPGNEQFF